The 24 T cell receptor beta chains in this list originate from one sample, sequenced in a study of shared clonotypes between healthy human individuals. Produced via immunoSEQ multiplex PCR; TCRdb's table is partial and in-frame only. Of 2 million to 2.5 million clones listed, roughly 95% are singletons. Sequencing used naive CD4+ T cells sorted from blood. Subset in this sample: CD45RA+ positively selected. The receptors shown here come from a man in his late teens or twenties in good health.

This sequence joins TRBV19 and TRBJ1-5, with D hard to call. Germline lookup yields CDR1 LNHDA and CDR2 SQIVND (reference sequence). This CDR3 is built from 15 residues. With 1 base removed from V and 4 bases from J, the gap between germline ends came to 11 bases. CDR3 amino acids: CASSIAPGNNQPQHF. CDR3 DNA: TGTGCCAGTAGTATAGCGCCAGGCAATAATCAGCCCCAGCATTTT.

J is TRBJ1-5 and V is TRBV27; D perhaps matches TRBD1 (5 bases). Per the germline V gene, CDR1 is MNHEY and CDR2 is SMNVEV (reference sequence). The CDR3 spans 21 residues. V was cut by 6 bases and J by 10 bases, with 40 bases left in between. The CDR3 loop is CASSPLTQDRNYPAAISPQHF. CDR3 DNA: TGTGCCAGCAGCCCACTCACCCAAGACAGAAACTACCCTGCCGCAATCAGCCCCCAGCATTTT.

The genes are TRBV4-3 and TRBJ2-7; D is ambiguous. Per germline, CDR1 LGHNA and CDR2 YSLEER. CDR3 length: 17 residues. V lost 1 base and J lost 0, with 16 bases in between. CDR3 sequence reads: CASSQVSSATSSYEQYF. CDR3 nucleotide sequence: TGCGCCAGCAGCCAAGTATCCTCAGCGACGAGCTCCTACGAGCAGTACTTC.

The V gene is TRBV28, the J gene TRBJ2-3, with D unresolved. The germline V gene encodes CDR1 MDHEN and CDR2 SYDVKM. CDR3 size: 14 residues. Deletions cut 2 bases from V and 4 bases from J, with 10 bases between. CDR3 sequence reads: CASSLRSGADTQYF. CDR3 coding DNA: TGTGCCAGCAGTTTACGGTCGGGTGCAGATACGCAGTATTTT.

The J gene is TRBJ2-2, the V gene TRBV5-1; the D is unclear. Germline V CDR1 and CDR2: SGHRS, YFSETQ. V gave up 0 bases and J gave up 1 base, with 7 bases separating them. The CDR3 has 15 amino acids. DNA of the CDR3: TGCGCCAGCAGCTTGGAGGTTATGAACACCGGGGAGCTGTTTTTT. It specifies CASSLEVMNTGELFF.

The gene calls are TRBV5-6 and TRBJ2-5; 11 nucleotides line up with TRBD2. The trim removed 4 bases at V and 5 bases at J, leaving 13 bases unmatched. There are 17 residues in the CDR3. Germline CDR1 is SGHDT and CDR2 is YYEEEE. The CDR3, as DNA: TGTGCCAGCAGCCCCATAACTAGCGGGGGTAAGGGCGAGACCCAGTACTTC. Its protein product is CASSPITSGGKGETQYF.

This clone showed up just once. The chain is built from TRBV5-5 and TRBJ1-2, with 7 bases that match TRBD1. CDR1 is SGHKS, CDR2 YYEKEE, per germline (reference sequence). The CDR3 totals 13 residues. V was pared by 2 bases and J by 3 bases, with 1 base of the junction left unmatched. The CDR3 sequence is CASSFRGDYGYTF. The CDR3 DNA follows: TGTGCCAGCAGCTTCAGGGGGGACTATGGCTACACCTTC.

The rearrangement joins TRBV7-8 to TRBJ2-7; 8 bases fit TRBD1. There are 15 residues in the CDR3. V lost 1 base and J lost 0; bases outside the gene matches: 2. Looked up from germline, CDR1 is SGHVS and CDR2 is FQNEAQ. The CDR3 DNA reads TGTGCCAGCAGCTTAGGGACAGGGAGCTCCTACGAGCAGTACTTC. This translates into CASSLGTGSSYEQYF.

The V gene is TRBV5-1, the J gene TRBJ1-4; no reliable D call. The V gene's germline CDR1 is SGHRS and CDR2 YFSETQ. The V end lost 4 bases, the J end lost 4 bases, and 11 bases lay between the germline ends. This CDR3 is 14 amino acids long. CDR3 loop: CASSTLGVNEKLFF. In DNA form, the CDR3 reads TGCGCCAGCAGCACATTGGGCGTTAATGAAAAACTGTTTTTT. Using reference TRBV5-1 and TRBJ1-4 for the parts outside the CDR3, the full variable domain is KAGVTQTPRYLIKTRGQQVTLSCSPISGHRSVSWYQQTPGQGLQFLFEYFSETQRNKGNFPGRFSGRQFSNSRSEMNVSTLELGDSALYLCASSTLGVNEKLFFGSGTQLSVL.

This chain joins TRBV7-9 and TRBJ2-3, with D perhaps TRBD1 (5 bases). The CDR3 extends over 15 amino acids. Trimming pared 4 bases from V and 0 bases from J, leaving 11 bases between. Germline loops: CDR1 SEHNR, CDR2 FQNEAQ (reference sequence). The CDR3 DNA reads TGTGCCAGCAGCTCGGCAGGGTCAAGCACAGATACGCAGTATTTT. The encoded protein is CASSSAGSSTDTQYF.

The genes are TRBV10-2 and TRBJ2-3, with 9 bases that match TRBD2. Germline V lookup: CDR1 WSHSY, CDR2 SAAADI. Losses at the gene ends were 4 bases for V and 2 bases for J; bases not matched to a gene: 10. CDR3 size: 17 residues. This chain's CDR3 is CASSALPGLANTDTQYF. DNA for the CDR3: TGCGCCAGCAGTGCCCTCCCGGGACTAGCAAACACAGATACGCAGTATTTT.

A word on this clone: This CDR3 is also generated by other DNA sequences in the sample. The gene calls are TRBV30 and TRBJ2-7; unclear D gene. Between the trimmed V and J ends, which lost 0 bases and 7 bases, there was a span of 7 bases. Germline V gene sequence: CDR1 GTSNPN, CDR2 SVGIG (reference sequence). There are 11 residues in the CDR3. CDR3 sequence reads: CAWSVEGEQYF. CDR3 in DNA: TGTGCCTGGAGTGTAGAAGGGGAGCAGTACTTC.

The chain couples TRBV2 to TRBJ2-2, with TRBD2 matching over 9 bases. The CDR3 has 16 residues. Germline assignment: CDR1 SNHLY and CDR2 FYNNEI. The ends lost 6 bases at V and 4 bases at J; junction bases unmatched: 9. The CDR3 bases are TGTGCCAGCAGGGGGAGCGGGGGGCCGATCACCGGGGAGCTGTTTTTT. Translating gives CASRGSGGPITGELFF.

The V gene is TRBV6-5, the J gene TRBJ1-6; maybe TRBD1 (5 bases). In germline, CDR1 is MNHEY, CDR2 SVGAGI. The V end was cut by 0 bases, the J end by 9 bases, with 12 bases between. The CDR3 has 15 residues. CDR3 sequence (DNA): TGTGCCAGCAGTTACTCGTCCGGGGGGGGTTCACCCCTCCACTTT. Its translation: CASSYSSGGGSPLHF.

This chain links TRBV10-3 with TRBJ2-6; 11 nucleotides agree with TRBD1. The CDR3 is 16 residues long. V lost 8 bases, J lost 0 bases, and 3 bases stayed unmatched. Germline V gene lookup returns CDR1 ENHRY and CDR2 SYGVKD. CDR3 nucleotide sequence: TGTGCCATCGGACAGGGGGCGCGCTCTGGGGCCAACGTCCTGACTTTC. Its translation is CAIGQGARSGANVLTF.

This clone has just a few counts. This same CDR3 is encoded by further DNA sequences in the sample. Here the CDR3 reads CASSLGGQGTDTQYF. The CDR3 coding sequence is TGCGCCAGCAGCTTGGGGGGACAGGGAACAGATACGCAGTATTTT. The chain employs TRBV5-1 and TRBJ2-3; 9 bases line up with TRBD1. J was trimmed by 3 bases and V by 0 bases; bases with no gene match: 2. The CDR3 has 15 residues. Germline V lookup: CDR1 SGHRS, CDR2 YFSETQ.

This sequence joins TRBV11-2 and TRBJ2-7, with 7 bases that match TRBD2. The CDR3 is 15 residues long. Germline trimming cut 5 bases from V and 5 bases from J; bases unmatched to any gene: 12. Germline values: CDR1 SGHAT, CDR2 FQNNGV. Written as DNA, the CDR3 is TGTGCCAGCAGCCCCCCCCCTGGGAGGGCCCACGAGCAGTACTTC. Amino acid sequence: CASSPPPGRAHEQYF.

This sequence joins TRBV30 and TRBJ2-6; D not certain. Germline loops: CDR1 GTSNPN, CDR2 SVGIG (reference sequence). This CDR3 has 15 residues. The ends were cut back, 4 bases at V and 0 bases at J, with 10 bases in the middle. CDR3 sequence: CAWTVGLSGANVLTF. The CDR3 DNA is TGTGCCTGGACGGTGGGCCTCTCTGGGGCCAACGTCCTGACTTTC.

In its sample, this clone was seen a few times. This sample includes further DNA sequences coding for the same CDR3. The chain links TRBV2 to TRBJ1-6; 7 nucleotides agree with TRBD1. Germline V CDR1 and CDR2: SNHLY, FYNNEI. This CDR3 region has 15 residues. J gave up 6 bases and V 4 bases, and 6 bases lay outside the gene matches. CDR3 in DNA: TGTGCCAGCAGTGGCCCGGGACAGAGTAATTCACCCCTCCACTTT. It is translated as CASSGPGQSNSPLHF.

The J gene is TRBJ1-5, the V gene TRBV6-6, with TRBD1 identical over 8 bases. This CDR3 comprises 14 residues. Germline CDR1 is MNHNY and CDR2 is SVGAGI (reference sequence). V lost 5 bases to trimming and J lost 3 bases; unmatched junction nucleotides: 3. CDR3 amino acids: CASSGTGLNQPQHF. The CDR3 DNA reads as TGTGCCAGCAGTGGGACAGGACTCAATCAGCCCCAGCATTTT.

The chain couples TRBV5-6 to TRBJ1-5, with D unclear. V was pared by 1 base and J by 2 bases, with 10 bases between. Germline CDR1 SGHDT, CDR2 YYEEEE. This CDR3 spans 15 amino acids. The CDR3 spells CASSLRGYGNQPQHF. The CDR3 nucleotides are TGTGCCAGCAGCTTGCGCGGGTACGGCAATCAGCCCCAGCATTTT.

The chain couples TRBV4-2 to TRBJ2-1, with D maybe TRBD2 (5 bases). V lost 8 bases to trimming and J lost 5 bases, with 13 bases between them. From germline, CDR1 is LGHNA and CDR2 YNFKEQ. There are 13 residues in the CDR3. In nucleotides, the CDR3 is TGTGCCAGCCAGCCCGGGAAAAACAATGAGCAGTTCTTC. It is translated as CASQPGKNNEQFF.

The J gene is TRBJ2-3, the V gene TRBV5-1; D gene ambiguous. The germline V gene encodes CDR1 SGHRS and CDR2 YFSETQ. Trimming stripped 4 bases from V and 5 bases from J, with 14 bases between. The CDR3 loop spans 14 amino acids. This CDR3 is CASSLNSNGDTQYF. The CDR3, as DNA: TGCGCCAGCAGCCTAAACTCAAACGGAGATACGCAGTATTTT.

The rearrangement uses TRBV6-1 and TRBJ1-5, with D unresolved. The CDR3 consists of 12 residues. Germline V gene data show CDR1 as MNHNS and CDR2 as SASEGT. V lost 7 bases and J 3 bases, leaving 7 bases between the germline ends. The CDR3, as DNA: TGTGCCAGCACAGTTCACAATCAGCCCCAGCATTTT. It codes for CASTVHNQPQHF.